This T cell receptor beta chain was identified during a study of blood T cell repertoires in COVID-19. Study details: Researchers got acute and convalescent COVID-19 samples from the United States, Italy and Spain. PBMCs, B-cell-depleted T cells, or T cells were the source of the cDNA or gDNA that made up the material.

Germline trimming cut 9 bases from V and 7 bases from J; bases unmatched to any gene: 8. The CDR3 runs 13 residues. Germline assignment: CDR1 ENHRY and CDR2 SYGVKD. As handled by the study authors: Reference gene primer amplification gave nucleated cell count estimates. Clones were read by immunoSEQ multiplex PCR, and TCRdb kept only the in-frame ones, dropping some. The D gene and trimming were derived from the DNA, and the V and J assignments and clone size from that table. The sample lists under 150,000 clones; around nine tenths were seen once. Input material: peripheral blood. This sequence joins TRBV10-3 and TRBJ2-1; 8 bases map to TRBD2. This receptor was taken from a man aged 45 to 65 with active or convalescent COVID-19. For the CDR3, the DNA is TGTGCCATATCGGGACTAGGCCAGAATGAGCAGTTCTTC. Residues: CAISGLGQNEQFF.